The clone carrying this T cell receptor (delta chain) has just a few counts. A much larger clonotype is one base distant, so this may be a read error. This entry belongs to a study of gamma-delta chains in newborns, infants, children. In the study overall: Innate gammadelta T cells reportedly expand polyclonally right after birth, driven by microbial exposure, per the title.

TCRdb re-called the reads with CATT. The table lists about 4,000 delta-chain clones, about 4.6% of them singletons. Germline V lookup: CDR1 GEAIGNYY, CDR2 EKD. The CDR3 has 19 amino acids. The ends lost 0 bases at V and 2 bases at J; junction bases unmatched: 12. Sequencing was performed on blood. This TCR came from a child who was a newborn, infant or young child, either healthy, febrile or measles-vaccinated (not recorded which). This rearrangement joins TRDV2 to TRDJ1, with 12 nucleotides matching TRDD3. CDR3 sequence: CACDTLAGGYAWDTDKLIF. In DNA, the CDR3 is TGTGCCTGTGACACCCTAGCTGGGGGATACGCTTGGGATACCGATAAACTCATCTTT.